This T cell receptor beta chain was captured by sequencing in a study of regulatory T cells in long-lasting Graves disease. This clonotype was seen more than once but under ten times. Stated time point: newly diagnosed GD, antithyroid drugs for less than 3 months. Making the TCR library involved RNA that had been extracted from PBMCs. The germline V gene encodes CDR1 LNHDA and CDR2 SQIVND (reference sequence). V lost 2 bases and J 0 bases, leaving 14 bases between the germline ends. There are 17 residues in the CDR3. To make TCR beta libraries, researchers used iRepertoire HTBI primers and Arm-PCR of CDR3 regions. From the multiplex PCR reads, TCRdb called clonotypes with MiXCR, one entry per CDR3 protein. The table includes roughly 610,000 distinct CDR3 sequences, approximately 15% detected once. This sample was shared with a second study, whose subject was T cells in Graves' hyperthyroidism and ophthalmopathy. That source adds: The HTBI primer set drove a first-round RT-PCR of the TCR CDR3.

This TCR came from a woman in her thirties with Graves disease. The input for sequencing was peripheral blood mononuclear cells (PBMCs), taken at new diagnosis, from a patient treated with antithyroid drugs. The gene calls are TRBV19 and TRBJ1-3; D remains unclear. CDR3 DNA sequence: TGTGCCAGTAGTATACCGACGGACCAAGCCTCTGGAAACACCATATATTTT. It yields the protein CASSIPTDQASGNTIYF.